This T cell receptor beta chain is from a study of T cell responses to AZD1222 COVID-19 vaccine. General observations from the study: Seropositivity was recorded at baseline in only 6 or 7 AZD1222 recipients. Spike-specific TCR breadth and depth both grew after two AZD1222 doses.

The CDR3 runs 14 residues. Germline loops: CDR1 LGHNA, CDR2 YNFKEQ. The V end lost 0 bases, the J end lost 6 bases, and 11 bases lay between the germline ends. In regard to this clone: The target antigen is unknown.

Repertoires were generated with immunoSEQ multiplex PCR, while TCRdb's copy carries only in-frame clones and drops some. This sample yields approximately 90,000 clones, of which around 90% are seen a single time; about 7.5% belongs to the top ten. The sample consisted of peripheral blood, taken on day 0 of AZD1222 vaccination. The V and J genes are TRBV4-2 and TRBJ1-1; weak D call: TRBD1 (5 bases). The origin of this receptor is an adult in good health. In nucleotides, the CDR3 is TGTGCCAGCAGCCAAGATTTTAAAGGGGCTGAAGCTTTCTTT. This sequence encodes CASSQDFKGAEAFF.